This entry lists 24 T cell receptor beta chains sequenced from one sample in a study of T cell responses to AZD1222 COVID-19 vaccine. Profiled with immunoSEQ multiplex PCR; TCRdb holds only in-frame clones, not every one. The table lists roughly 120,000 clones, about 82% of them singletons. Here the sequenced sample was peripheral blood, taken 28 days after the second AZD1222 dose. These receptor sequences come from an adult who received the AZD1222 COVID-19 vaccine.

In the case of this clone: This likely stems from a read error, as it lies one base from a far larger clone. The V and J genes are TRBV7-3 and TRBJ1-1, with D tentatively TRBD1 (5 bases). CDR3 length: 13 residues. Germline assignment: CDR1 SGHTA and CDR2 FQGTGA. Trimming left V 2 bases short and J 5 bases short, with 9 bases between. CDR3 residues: CASSLEGRTEAFF. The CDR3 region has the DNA TGTGCCAGCAGCTTAGAGGGGAGGACTGAAGCTTTCTTT.

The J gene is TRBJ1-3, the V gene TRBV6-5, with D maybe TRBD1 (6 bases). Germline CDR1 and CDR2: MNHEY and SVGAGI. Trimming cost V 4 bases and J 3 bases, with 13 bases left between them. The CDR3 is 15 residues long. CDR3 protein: CASSSTGILGNTIYF. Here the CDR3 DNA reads TGTGCCAGCAGTTCGACAGGTATTCTTGGAAACACCATATATTTT.

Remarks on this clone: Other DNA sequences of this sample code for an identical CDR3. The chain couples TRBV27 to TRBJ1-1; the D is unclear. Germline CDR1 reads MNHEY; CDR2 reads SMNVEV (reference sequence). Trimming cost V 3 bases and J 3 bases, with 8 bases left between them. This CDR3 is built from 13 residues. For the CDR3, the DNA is TGTGCCAGCAGTTTTCAGTCGGACACTGAAGCTTTCTTT. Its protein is CASSFQSDTEAFF.

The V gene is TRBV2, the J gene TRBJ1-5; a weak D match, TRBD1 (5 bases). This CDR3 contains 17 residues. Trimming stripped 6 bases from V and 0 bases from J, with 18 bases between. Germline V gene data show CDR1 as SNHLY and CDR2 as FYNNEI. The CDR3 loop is CASRHTRRGNSNQPQHF. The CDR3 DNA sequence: TGTGCCAGCAGACACACGAGGAGGGGTAATAGCAATCAGCCCCAGCATTTT.

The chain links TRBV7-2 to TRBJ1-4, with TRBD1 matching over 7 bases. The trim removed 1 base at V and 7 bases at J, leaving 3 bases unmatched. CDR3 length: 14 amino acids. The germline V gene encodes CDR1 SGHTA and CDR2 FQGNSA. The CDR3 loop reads CASSLDRGSEKLFF. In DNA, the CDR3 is TGTGCCAGCAGCTTAGACAGGGGTAGTGAAAAACTGTTTTTT.

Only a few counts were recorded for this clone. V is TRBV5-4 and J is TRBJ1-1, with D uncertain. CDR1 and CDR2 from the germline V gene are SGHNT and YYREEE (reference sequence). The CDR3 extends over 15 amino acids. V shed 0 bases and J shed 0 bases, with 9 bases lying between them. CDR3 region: CASSLAGVLNTEAFF. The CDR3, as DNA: TGTGCCAGCAGCTTGGCCGGGGTATTGAACACTGAAGCTTTCTTT.

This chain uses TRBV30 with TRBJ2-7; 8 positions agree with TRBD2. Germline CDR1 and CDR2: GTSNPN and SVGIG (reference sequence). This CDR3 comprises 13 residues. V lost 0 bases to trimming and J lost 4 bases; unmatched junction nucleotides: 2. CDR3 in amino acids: CAWSVGGRYEQYF. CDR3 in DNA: TGTGCCTGGAGTGTGGGCGGGAGGTACGAGCAGTACTTC.

The CDR3 sequence is CASSRTGSNQPQHF. CDR3 coding DNA: TGTGCCAGCAGCAGGACAGGTAGCAATCAGCCCCAGCATTTT. V usage is TRBV3-1 (or the pseudogene TRBV3-2) and J usage is TRBJ1-5, with 7 bases aligning to TRBD1. The CDR3 spans 14 residues. Germline V gives CDR1 LGHDT, CDR2 YNNKEL (reference sequence). After removal of 5 bases from V and 0 bases from J, the junction contained 1 base not matched to a gene.

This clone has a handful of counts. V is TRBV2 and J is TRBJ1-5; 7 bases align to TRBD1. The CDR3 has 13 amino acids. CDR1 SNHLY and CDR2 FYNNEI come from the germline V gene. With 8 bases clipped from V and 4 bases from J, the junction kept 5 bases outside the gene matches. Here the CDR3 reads CASAGQANQPQHF. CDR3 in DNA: TGTGCCAGCGCTGGACAGGCGAATCAGCCCCAGCATTTT.

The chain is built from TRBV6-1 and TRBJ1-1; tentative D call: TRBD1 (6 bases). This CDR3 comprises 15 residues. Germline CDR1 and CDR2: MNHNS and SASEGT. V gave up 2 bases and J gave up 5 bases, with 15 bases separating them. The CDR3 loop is CASSEPGGGRTEAFF. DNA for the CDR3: TGTGCCAGCAGTGAACCGGGGGGCGGTAGGACTGAAGCTTTCTTT.

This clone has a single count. The CDR3 protein is CASNELTGGDQPQHF. As DNA, the CDR3 is TGTGCCAGCAACGAACTGACAGGGGGTGACCAGCCCCAGCATTTT. This rearrangement joins TRBV6-5 to TRBJ1-5; 9 bases align to TRBD1. The CDR3 is made up of 15 amino acids. The V gene's germline CDR1 is MNHEY and CDR2 SVGAGI. V was pared by 7 bases and J by 7 bases, with 11 bases of the junction left unmatched.

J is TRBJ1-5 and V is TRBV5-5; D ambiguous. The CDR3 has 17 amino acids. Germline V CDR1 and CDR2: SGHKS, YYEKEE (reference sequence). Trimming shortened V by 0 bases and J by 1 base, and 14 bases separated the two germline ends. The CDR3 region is CASSLDAARRSNQPQHF. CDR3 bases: TGTGCCAGCAGCTTGGATGCGGCGCGACGGAGCAATCAGCCCCAGCATTTT.

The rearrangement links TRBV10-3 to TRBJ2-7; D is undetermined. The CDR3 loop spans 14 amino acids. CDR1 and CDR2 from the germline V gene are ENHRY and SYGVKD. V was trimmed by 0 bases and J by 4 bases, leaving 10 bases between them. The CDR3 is CAISESAIPYEQYF. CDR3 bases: TGTGCCATCAGTGAGTCTGCTATTCCGTACGAGCAGTACTTC.

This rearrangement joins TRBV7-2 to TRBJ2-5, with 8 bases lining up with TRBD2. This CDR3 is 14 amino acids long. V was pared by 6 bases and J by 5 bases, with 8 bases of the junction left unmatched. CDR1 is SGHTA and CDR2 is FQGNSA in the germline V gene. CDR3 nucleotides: TGTGCCAGCAGTTATCAAGCGGGGGACGAGACCCAGTACTTC. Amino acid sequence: CASSYQAGDETQYF.

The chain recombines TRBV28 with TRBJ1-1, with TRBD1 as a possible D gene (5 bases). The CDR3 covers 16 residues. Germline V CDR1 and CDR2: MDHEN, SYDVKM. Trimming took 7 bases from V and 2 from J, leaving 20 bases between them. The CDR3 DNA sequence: TGTGCCAGCACCGTAAGTGTGGGACGGACAAACACTGAAGCTTTCTTT. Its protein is CASTVSVGRTNTEAFF.

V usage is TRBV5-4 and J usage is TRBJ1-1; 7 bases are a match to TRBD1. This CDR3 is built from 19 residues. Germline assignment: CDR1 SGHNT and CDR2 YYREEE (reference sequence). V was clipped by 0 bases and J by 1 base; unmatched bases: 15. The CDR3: CASSLEGQGGPGGNTEAFF. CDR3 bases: TGTGCCAGCAGCTTGGAGGGCCAGGGGGGCCCAGGTGGGAACACTGAAGCTTTCTTT.

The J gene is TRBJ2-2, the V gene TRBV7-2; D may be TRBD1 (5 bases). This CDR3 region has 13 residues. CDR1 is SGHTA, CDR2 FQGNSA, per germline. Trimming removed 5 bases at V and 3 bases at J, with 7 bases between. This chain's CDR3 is CASSPQDTGELFF. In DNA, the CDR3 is TGTGCCAGCAGCCCACAGGACACCGGGGAGCTGTTTTTT.

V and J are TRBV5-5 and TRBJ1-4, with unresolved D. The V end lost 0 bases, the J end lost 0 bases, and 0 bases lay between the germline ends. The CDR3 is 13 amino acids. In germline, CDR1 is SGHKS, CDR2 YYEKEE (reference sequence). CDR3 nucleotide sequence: TGTGCCAGCAGCTTGGCAACTAATGAAAAACTGTTTTTT. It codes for CASSLATNEKLFF.

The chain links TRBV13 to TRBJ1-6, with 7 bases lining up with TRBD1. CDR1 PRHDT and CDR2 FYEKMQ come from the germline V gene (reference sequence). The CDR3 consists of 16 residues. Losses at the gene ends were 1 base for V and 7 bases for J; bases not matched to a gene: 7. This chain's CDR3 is CASSLEDRSGNSPLHF. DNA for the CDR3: TGTGCCAGCAGCTTAGAGGACAGGTCCGGAAATTCACCCCTCCACTTT.

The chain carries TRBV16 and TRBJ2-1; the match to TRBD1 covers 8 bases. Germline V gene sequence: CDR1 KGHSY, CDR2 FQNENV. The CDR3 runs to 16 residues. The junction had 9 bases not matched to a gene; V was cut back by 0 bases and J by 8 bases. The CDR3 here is CASSQSSRTGLDEQFF. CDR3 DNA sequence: TGTGCCAGCAGCCAATCTTCCCGGACAGGGCTCGATGAGCAGTTCTTC.

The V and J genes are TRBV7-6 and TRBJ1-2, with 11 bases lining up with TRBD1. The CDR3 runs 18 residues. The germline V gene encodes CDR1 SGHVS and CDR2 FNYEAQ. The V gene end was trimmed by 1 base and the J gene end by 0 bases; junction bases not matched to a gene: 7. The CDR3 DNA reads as TGTGCCAGCAGCTTAGGGTATGGGACAGGGGGTACTAACTATGGCTACACCTTC. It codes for CASSLGYGTGGTNYGYTF.

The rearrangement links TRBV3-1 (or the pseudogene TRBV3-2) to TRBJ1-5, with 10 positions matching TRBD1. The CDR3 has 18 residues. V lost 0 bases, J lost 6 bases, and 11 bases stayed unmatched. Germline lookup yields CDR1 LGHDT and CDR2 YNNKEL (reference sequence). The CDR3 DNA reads TGTGCCAGCAGCCAAGATAGGAGGGGACAGGGGCGGTTTCAGCCCCAGCATTTT. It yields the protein CASSQDRRGQGRFQPQHF.

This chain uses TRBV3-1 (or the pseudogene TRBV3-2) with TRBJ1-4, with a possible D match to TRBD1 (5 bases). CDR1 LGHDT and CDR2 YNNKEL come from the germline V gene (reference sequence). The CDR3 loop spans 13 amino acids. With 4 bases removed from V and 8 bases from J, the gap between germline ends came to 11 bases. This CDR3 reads CASSPWGEEKLFF. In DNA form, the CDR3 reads TGTGCCAGCAGCCCCTGGGGGGAGGAAAAACTGTTTTTT.

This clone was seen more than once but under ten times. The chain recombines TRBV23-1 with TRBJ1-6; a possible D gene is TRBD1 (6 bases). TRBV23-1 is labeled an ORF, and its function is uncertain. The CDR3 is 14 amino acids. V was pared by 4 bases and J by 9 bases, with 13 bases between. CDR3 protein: CASSRRGAGSPLHF. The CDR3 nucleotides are TGCGCCAGCAGTCGTCGGGGGGCAGGTTCACCCCTCCACTTT.